This passage covers 10 T cell receptor beta chains from one sample sequenced in a study of T cells in Graves' hyperthyroidism and ophthalmopathy (dated by TCRdb to 2018 to 2020). Receptors were amplified or captured by multiplex PCR. The data were produced on an Illumina HiSeq 2000. TCR beta CDR3 regions were amplified from RNA transcripts. The first round of RT-PCR for the TCR CDR3 was performed with the HTBI primer set and the Qiagen OneStep RT-PCR kit. TCRdb itself trimmed the public reads at Q25 with fastp, ran MiXCR and retained productive beta chains. Rows are unified per CDR3 protein, each entry keeping the most common DNA and genes. The sample table holds hundreds of thousands of distinct CDR3 sequences, of which about 15% were seen once. The ten largest clonotypes hold approximately 13% of the sample. Sequences were obtained from blood. The receptors come from a man in his late teens or twenties with Graves' ophthalmopathy.

Note on this clonotype: With a much larger clone just one base away, this may be a read error. V is TRBV10-3 and J is TRBJ1-5; D unresolved. Germline-derived CDR1 and CDR2 are ENHRY and SYGVKD. V was shortened by 0 bases and J by 2 bases, with 11 bases between the two germline ends. The CDR3 spans 16 residues. The CDR3 sequence: CAISESLDSGNQPQHF. The CDR3 DNA is TGTGCCATCAGTGAGTCTCTGGATTCAGGCAATCAGCCCCAGCATTTT.

V gene TRBV6-9 combines with J gene TRBJ2-3, with 8 bases matching TRBD1. The germline CDR1 and CDR2 sequences are MNHGY and SVAAGI. Trimming cost V 5 bases and J 6 bases; bases outside gene matches: 13. The CDR3 consists of 16 residues. CDR3 nucleotides: TGTGCCAGCAGTCTATGGACAGGGAGGTTGGGGGATACGCAGTATTTT. Its translation: CASSLWTGRLGDTQYF.

The chain couples TRBV3-1 to TRBJ2-5; the match to TRBD2 covers 10 bases. V shed 3 bases and J 7 bases; nucleotides not matched to a gene: 11. Germline V gene data show CDR1 as LGHDT and CDR2 as YNNKEL (reference sequence). This CDR3 has 16 amino acids. The chain's CDR3 is CASSHKTSGGVGTQYF. In DNA form, the CDR3 reads TGTGCCAGCAGCCATAAAACAAGCGGGGGGGTTGGGACCCAGTACTTC.

This clonotype was seen many times. The J gene is TRBJ2-5, the V gene TRBV7-9; D is perhaps TRBD1 (6 bases). This CDR3 is built from 16 residues. Trimming took 2 bases from V and 1 from J, leaving 14 bases between them. Germline CDR1 SEHNR, CDR2 FQNEAQ (reference sequence). CDR3 residues: CASSLWDISFQETQYF. The DNA of the CDR3 is TGTGCCAGCAGCTTATGGGACATCTCCTTCCAAGAGACCCAGTACTTC. The full variable domain, in which reference TRBV7-9 and TRBJ2-5 provide the parts outside the CDR3, is DTGVSQNPRHKITKRGQNVTFRCDPISEHNRLYWYRQTLGQGPEFLTYFQNEAQLEKSRLLSDRFSAERPKGSFSTLEIQRTEQGDSAMYLCASSLWDISFQETQYFGPGTRLLVL.

This clonotype occurred many times. CDR3 sequence: CASSYSSGAYNEQFF. The CDR3 bases are TGTGCCAGCAGTTACTCAAGCGGGGCATACAATGAGCAGTTCTTC. V usage is TRBV6-5 and J usage is TRBJ2-1, with TRBD2 identical over 7 bases. Germline V gives CDR1 MNHEY, CDR2 SVGAGI. This CDR3 has 15 residues. The junction had 3 bases not matched to a gene; V was cut back by 0 bases and J by 4 bases.

This clonotype has a count of ten or more. The rearrangement uses TRBV3-1 and TRBJ1-5, with D unclear. There are 15 residues in the CDR3. Trimming took 1 base from V and 0 from J, leaving 7 bases between them. Germline V lookup: CDR1 LGHDT, CDR2 YNNKEL (reference sequence). Written as DNA, the CDR3 is TGTGCCAGCAGCCAAGCAGCCCATAGCAATCAGCCCCAGCATTTT. Protein: CASSQAAHSNQPQHF.

This clonotype was detected many times. CDR3 bases: TGTGCCAGTAGCCCCACCTCCCTCAACAATCAGCCCCAGCATTTT. Translated, it gives CASSPTSLNNQPQHF. This rearrangement joins TRBV19 to TRBJ1-5; no clear D gene. Germline V CDR1 and CDR2: LNHDA, SQIVND (reference sequence). Trimming shortened V by 6 bases and J by 3 bases, and 15 bases separated the two germline ends. The CDR3 contains 15 residues.

The V gene is TRBV20-1, the J gene TRBJ2-2; 10 bases line up with TRBD1. Germline V gene sequence: CDR1 DFQATT, CDR2 SNEGSKA (reference sequence). V was pared by 5 bases and J by 4 bases, with 4 bases of the junction left unmatched. CDR3 size: 14 residues. For the CDR3, the DNA is TGCAGTGCTGACAGGGGGCGCGGCACCGGGGAGCTGTTTTTT. Translated: CSADRGRGTGELFF.

The chain is built from TRBV10-1 and TRBJ2-2; the D gene is possibly TRBD1 (5 bases). CDR3 length: 14 residues. The V end lost 3 bases, the J end lost 4 bases, and 9 bases lay between the germline ends. Germline CDR1 and CDR2: WNHNN and SYGVQD (reference sequence). The CDR3 region has the DNA TGCGCCAGCAGTGATAGGGGTGCCACCGGGGAGCTGTTTTTT. Protein: CASSDRGATGELFF.

In this sample, this clonotype turned up many times. V usage is TRBV11-3 and J usage is TRBJ2-7; no clear D gene. CDR1 and CDR2 from the germline V gene are SGHNT and YENEEA. The CDR3 is 13 residues long. V lost 0 bases to trimming and J lost 5 bases, with 8 bases between them. The CDR3 DNA sequence: TGTGCCAGCAGCTTAGATAAGTTGAACGAGCAGTACTTC. Translated: CASSLDKLNEQYF.